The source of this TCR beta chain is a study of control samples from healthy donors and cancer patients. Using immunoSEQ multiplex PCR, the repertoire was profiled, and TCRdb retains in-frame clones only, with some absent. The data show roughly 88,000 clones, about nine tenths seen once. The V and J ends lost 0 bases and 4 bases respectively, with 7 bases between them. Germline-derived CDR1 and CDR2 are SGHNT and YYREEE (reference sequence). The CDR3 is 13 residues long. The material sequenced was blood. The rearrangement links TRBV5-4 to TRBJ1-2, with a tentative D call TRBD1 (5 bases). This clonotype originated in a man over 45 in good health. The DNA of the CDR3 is TGTGCCAGCAGCTTGGGGGGGGGCTATGGCTACACCTTC. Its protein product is CASSLGGGYGYTF. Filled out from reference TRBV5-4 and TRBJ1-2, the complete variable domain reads ETGVTQSPTHLIKTRGQQVTLRCSSQSGHNTVSWYQQALGQGPQFIFQYYREEENGRGNFPPRFSGLQFPNYSSELNVNALELDDSALYLCASSLGGGYGYTFGSGTRLTVV.